The following is a T cell receptor beta chain sequence with its context. Germline V lookup: CDR1 SGDLS, CDR2 YYNGEE. V was pared by 4 bases and J by 1 base, with 9 bases between. CDR3 length: 14 amino acids. This entry belongs to a study of blood T cell repertoires in COVID-19. Study information: The origin of the acute and convalescent COVID-19 samples was the United States, Italy and Spain.

The assay was immunoSEQ multiplex PCR, and TCRdb's table has in-frame clones only and misses some. This table holds a few hundred thousand clones, roughly 85% found once. Source material: peripheral blood. The V gene is TRBV9, the J gene TRBJ1-5; tentatively, D is TRBD1 (5 bases). This TCR was recovered from a woman aged 18-29 years with acute or convalescent COVID-19. CDR3 protein: CASSTAGSNQPQHF. The CDR3 DNA is TGTGCCAGCAGCACCGCAGGGAGCAATCAGCCCCAGCATTTT.